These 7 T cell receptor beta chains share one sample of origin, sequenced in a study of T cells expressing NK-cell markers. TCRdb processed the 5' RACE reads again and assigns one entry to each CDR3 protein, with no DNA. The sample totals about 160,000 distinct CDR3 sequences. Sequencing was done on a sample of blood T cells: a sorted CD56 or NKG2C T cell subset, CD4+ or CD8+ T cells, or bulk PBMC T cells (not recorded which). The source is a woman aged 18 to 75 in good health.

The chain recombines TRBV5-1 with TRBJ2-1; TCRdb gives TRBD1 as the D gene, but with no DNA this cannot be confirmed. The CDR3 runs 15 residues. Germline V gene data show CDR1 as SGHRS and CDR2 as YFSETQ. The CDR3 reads CASSRGHDSYNEQFF.

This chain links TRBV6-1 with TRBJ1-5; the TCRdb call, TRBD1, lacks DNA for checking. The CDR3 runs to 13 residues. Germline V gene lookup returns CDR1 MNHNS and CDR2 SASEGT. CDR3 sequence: CASLGQGHQPQHF.

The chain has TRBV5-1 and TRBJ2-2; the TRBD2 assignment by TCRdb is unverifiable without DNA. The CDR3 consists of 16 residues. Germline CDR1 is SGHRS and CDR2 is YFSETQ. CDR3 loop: CATARGGATNTGELFF.

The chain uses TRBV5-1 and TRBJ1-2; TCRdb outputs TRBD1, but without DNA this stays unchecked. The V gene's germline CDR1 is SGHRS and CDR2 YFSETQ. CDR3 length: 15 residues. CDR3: CASRVPTKRHYGYTF. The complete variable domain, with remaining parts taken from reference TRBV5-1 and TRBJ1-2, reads KAGVTQTPRYLIKTRGQQVTLSCSPISGHRSVSWYQQTPGQGLQFLFEYFSETQRNKGNFPGRFSGRQFSNSRSEMNVSTLELGDSALYLCASRVPTKRHYGYTFGSGTRLTVV.

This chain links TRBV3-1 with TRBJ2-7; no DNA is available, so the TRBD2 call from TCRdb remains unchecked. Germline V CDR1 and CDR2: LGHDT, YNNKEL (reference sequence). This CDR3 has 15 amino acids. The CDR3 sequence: CASSRSGGKSNEQYF.

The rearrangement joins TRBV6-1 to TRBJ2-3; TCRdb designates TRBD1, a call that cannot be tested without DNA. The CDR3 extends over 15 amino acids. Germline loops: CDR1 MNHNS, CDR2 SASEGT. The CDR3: CASTPTGTTGDTQYF.

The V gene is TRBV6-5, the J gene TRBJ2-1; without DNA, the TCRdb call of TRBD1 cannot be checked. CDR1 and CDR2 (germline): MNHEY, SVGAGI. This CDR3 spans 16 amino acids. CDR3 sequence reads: CASSLGGGNSYNEQFF.